This TCR beta chain was identified during a study of blood T cells in healthy people across ages. At the level of the study: About one barcoded beta molecule per two T cells came from capture by template switching. Findings and limits, study-wide: Naive T cell percentage strongly correlated with TCR beta diversity. Unsorted PBMCs prevented conclusive naive versus antigen-experienced comparison.

This clonotype was detected a few times. No antigen is known for it. From germline, CDR1 is DFQATT and CDR2 SNEGSKA (reference sequence). Deletions cut 3 bases from V and 5 bases from J, with 16 bases between. The CDR3 is 14 amino acids. Next came a second PCR, run for about 6 to 11 cycles, which used a sample-barcoded 5' primer along with a J-beta primer mix. Researchers report that a template-switch adaptor with 12 random nucleotides tagged each cDNA molecule. In TCRdb, the 5' RACE reads were re-called with MiXCR into one record per CDR3 protein. The table has roughly 680,000 distinct CDR3 sequences, 49% seen once.

The sequencing sample was made of blood. This clonotype was obtained from a woman aged 55-75 years in good health. This rearrangement joins TRBV20-1 to TRBJ2-5; D not certain. The CDR3 DNA reads as TGCAGTGCTAGGTCCCGGACGGGTAGGGAGACCCAGTACTTC. Residues: CSARSRTGRETQYF.